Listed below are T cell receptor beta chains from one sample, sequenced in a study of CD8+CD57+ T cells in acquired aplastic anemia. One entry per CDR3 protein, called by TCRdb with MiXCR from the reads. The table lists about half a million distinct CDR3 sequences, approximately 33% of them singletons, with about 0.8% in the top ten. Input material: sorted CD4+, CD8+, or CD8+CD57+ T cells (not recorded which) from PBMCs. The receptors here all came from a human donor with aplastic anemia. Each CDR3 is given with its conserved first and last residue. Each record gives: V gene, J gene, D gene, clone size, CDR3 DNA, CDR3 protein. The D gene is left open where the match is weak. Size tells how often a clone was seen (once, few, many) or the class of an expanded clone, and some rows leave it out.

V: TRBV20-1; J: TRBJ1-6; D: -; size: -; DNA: TGCAGTGCTAGAGAGATAGGGAGAACGAACCTTAATTCACCCCTCCACTTT; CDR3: CSAREIGRTNLNSPLHF
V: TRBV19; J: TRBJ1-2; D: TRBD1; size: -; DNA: TGTGCCAGTATTACAGGGGTCGGCTACACCTTC; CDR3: CASITGVGYTF
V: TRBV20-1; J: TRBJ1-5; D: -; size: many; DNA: TGCAGTGCTAGAGCCAACATGCGGCCCCAGCATTTT; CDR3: CSARANMRPQHF
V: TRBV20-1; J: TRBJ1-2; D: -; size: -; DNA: TGCAGTGCTAGAGTCAGGGAGGAAGGCTACACCTTC; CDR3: CSARVREEGYTF
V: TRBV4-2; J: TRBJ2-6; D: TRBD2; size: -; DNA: TGTGCCAGCACCGGACTAGCGGGTCCCTCTGGGGCCAACGTCCTGACTTTC; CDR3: CASTGLAGPSGANVLTF
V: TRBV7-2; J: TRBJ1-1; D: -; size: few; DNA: TGTGCCAGCAGCCAAGGGTATGTTGAAGCTTTCTTT; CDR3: CASSQGYVEAFF
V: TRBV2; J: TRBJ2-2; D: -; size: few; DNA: TGTGCCAGCAGTGAAACAGGGGAGGTCGGCGGGGAGCTGTTTTTT; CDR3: CASSETGEVGGELFF
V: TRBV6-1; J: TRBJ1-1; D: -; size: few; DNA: TGTGCCAGCAGACAAGGCCTCACTGAAGCTTTCTTT; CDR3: CASRQGLTEAFF
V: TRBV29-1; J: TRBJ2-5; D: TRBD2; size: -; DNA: TGCAGCGGGGGGACTAGCGGGGAGACCCAGCACTTC; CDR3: CSGGTSGETQHF
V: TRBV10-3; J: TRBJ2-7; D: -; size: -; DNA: TGTGCCATCAGTGATCTAGCGCCTTCCTACGAGCAGTACTTC; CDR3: CAISDLAPSYEQYF